This TCR beta chain stems from a study of T cell changes during pregnancy in multiple sclerosis. Sequenced by immunoSEQ multiplex PCR; TCRdb stores in-frame clones only, minus some. The table lists approximately 80,000 clones, approximately 94% of them singletons, with 2.5% in the top ten. The CDR3 sequence is 14 residues long. V was cut by 2 bases and J by 6 bases, with 11 bases left in between. Looked up from germline, CDR1 is MNHEY and CDR2 is SVGAGI. The sample was peripheral blood, taken in the third trimester of pregnancy. The clonotype originates from a female donor with multiple sclerosis, enrolled in a pregnancy study. The chain recombines TRBV6-5 with TRBJ1-5; D possibly corresponds to TRBD1 (5 bases). The CDR3 bases are TGTGCCAGCAGTTACCGGCAGGGCGGTCAGCCCCAGCATTTT. Amino acids: CASSYRQGGQPQHF.